The 20 T cell receptor beta chains below all came from one sample that was sequenced in a study of T-cell memory formation after mild COVID-19. Each CDR3 protein gets one entry after TCRdb re-called the 5' RACE reads with MiXCR. The sample has about half a million distinct CDR3 sequences; 15% to 20% are singletons. The material sequenced was PBMCs or a T cell subset sorted from them (not recorded which). The receptors come from an adult woman who had mild COVID-19 (a few samples of this study predate the infection). Cell type and time point are not known.

This clonotype came up a few times. V and J are TRBV25-1 and TRBJ2-3, with 15 positions matching TRBD2. CDR3 length: 21 amino acids. Germline trimming cut 5 bases from V and 3 bases from J; bases unmatched to any gene: 18. The V gene's germline CDR1 is MGHDK and CDR2 SYGVNS. The CDR3 bases are TGTGCCAGCAGTTCCTACCTCGACATCGGACTAGCGGGAGGGTTTACAGATACGCAGTATTTT. As protein: CASSSYLDIGLAGGFTDTQYF.

This clonotype was detected a few times. The V call is TRBV29-1, the J call TRBJ2-7, with TRBD1 identical over 7 bases. CDR1 is SQVTM and CDR2 is ANQGSEA in the germline V gene. Trimming took 6 bases from V and 2 from J; bases not matched to a gene: 7. This CDR3 region has 13 residues. The CDR3 nucleotides read TGCAGCGTCACAGGGGAAGTCACCTACGAGCAGTACTTC. Residues: CSVTGEVTYEQYF.

Comment on this clonotype: A junction boundary mismatches the germline segment, possibly from a read error. The CDR3 DNA sequence: TGTGCCATCAGTGTCGAGGGGGAGACCAAGTACTTC. It encodes CAISVEGETKYF. The V call is TRBV10-3, the J call TRBJ2-5; D is perhaps TRBD1 (6 bases). Per the germline V gene, CDR1 is ENHRY and CDR2 is SYGVKD. The CDR3 is 12 amino acids.

This chain joins TRBV7-3 and TRBJ2-3; unclear D gene. The CDR3 is 15 residues long. The V end lost 2 bases, the J end lost 1 base, and 10 bases lay between the germline ends. CDR1 is SGHTA and CDR2 is FQGTGA in the germline V gene. The CDR3 sequence: CASSLSATGTDTQYF. The CDR3, as DNA: TGTGCCAGCAGCTTATCCGCGACCGGCACAGATACGCAGTATTTT.

The chain employs TRBV27 and TRBJ2-7; D call uncertain. Germline CDR1 MNHEY, CDR2 SMNVEV (reference sequence). The V end lost 2 bases, the J end lost 2 bases, and 16 bases lay between the germline ends. The CDR3 totals 16 residues. The CDR3 nucleotides are TGTGCCAGCAGTTTAATGAAGTCTTCTTCCGCCTACGAGCAGTACTTC. Translation gives CASSLMKSSSAYEQYF.

This chain connects TRBV20-1 to TRBJ1-6; D call uncertain. The V end lost 3 bases, the J end lost 13 bases, and 10 bases lay between the germline ends. CDR1 DFQATT and CDR2 SNEGSKA come from the germline V gene (reference sequence). This CDR3 has 11 amino acids. The CDR3 here is CSASQVGPLHF. The CDR3 region has the DNA TGCAGTGCTAGCCAGGTGGGGCCCCTCCACTTT.

This clonotype was observed a handful of times. The J gene is TRBJ2-2, the V gene TRBV3-1; 7 bases are shared with TRBD2. The CDR3 has 15 amino acids. Germline values: CDR1 LGHDT, CDR2 YNNKEL (reference sequence). Germline trimming cut 6 bases from V and 5 bases from J; bases unmatched to any gene: 9. The CDR3 region has the DNA TGTGCCAGCAGTACGAGGGGAGGGGAGACCGGGGAGCTGTTTTTT. Its protein product is CASSTRGGETGELFF. The full variable domain, in which reference TRBV3-1 and TRBJ2-2 provide the parts outside the CDR3, is DTAVSQTPKYLVTQMGNDKSIKCEQNLGHDTMYWYKQDSKKFLKIMFSYNNKELIINETVPNRFSPKSPDKAHLNLHINSLELGDSAVYFCASSTRGGETGELFFGEGSRLTVL.

This clonotype was found a few times. The rearrangement uses TRBV4-1 and TRBJ1-1; 9 bases match TRBD1. With 0 bases clipped from V and 4 bases from J, the junction kept 3 bases outside the gene matches. The CDR3 runs to 15 residues. CDR1 MGHRA and CDR2 YSYEKL come from the germline V gene. CDR3 DNA: TGCGCCAGCAGCCAAGAGGGGACAGGGCTCACTGAAGCTTTCTTT. Encoded protein: CASSQEGTGLTEAFF.

This clonotype was seen a handful of times. J is TRBJ2-2 and V is TRBV5-1; no clear D. Germline CDR1 reads SGHRS; CDR2 reads YFSETQ. V was pared by 0 bases and J by 6 bases, with 9 bases between. The CDR3 is 14 residues long. The CDR3 region has the DNA TGCGCCAGCAGCTTGGATATGGTCTCCGGGGAGCTGTTTTTT. Translating it yields CASSLDMVSGELFF.

The J gene is TRBJ1-2, the V gene TRBV7-9; a possible D gene is TRBD1 (6 bases). From germline, CDR1 is SEHNR and CDR2 FQNEAQ (reference sequence). Trimming pared 5 bases from V and 1 base from J, leaving 14 bases between. This CDR3 is 15 amino acids long. The CDR3 DNA follows: TGTGCCAGCAGCATTCCGACAGGTTATAACTATGGCTACACCTTC. It codes for CASSIPTGYNYGYTF.

This clonotype was detected only a few times. The rearrangement links TRBV30 to TRBJ2-7; 9 nucleotides match TRBD1. CDR1 is GTSNPN, CDR2 SVGIG, per germline (reference sequence). The junction had 7 bases not matched to a gene; V was cut back by 2 bases and J by 2 bases. The CDR3 has 15 amino acids. In DNA, the CDR3 is TGTGCCTGGAGTTTATACGGGACAGGGACCTACGAGCAGTACTTC. Amino acids: CAWSLYGTGTYEQYF.

The J gene is TRBJ1-1, the V gene TRBV6-6; D is unclear. From germline, CDR1 is MNHNY and CDR2 SVGAGI (reference sequence). The CDR3 sequence is 15 residues long. Trimming pared 2 bases from V and 0 bases from J, leaving 10 bases between. As DNA, the CDR3 is TGTGCCAGCAGTTACCTCGGAGGGATGAACACTGAAGCTTTCTTT. Protein product: CASSYLGGMNTEAFF.

This clonotype has more than one count but fewer than ten. The chain joins TRBV7-3 to TRBJ2-3; D is uncertain. The V gene lost 5 bases and the J gene lost 0 bases, with 9 bases spanning the gap. CDR3 length equals 14 residues. Germline CDR1 and CDR2: SGHTA and FQGTGA. CDR3 in amino acids: CASSPRSSTDTQYF. The CDR3 region has the DNA TGTGCCAGCAGCCCTAGGTCGAGCACAGATACGCAGTATTTT.

The chain employs TRBV7-9 and TRBJ2-7, with 9 nucleotides matching TRBD2. The CDR3 covers 15 residues. The germline CDR1 and CDR2 sequences are SEHNR and FQNEAQ (reference sequence). The junction had 4 bases not matched to a gene; V was cut back by 0 bases and J by 4 bases. The CDR3 DNA is TGTGCCAGCAGCTTAGCTAGCGGGGGACTGTACGAGCAGTACTTC. It codes for CASSLASGGLYEQYF.

This clonotype was seen only a few times. The J gene is TRBJ2-1, the V gene TRBV15, with 9 bases that match TRBD2. Per germline, CDR1 LNHNV and CDR2 YYDKDF (reference sequence). The CDR3 has 15 amino acids. The J segment lost 7 bases and the V segment lost 1 base, leaving 5 bases of the junction unmatched. CDR3 coding DNA: TGTGCCACCAGCAGAGGGTCTAGCGGGAAGAATGAGCAGTTCTTC. Encoded protein: CATSRGSSGKNEQFF.

This chain connects TRBV6-2 or TRBV6-3 to TRBJ1-5; the match to TRBD1 covers 7 bases. The CDR3 contains 13 residues. Germline assignment: CDR1 MNHEY and CDR2 SVGEGT. V dropped 4 bases and J dropped 6; count of bases not matched to a gene: 3. The CDR3 bases are TGTGCCAGCAGTTGGACAGGTGGTCAGCCCCAGCATTTT. Translated: CASSWTGGQPQHF.

The rearrangement joins TRBV12-3 or TRBV12-4 to TRBJ1-1; D not resolved. The CDR3 extends over 13 amino acids. Trimming removed 6 bases at V and 0 bases at J, with 8 bases between. The CDR3 DNA sequence: TGTGCCAGCAGGTTGGGAGTGAACACTGAAGCTTTCTTT. This sequence encodes CASRLGVNTEAFF.

In its sample, this clonotype was seen once. The chain is built from TRBV18 and TRBJ2-7; D is uncertain. Per germline, CDR1 KGHSH and CDR2 LQKENI. V shed 5 bases and J shed 6 bases, with 8 bases lying between them. The CDR3 runs to 11 residues. CDR3 nucleotide sequence: TGTGCCAGCTCAAAGGGTGCCGAGCAGTACTTC. This translates into CASSKGAEQYF.

A few counts support this clonotype. CDR3 loop: CASSIRQGNKNIQYF. CDR3 sequence (DNA): TGTGCCAGCAGCATCCGACAGGGTAACAAAAACATTCAGTACTTC. The V call is TRBV21-1, the J call TRBJ2-4; TRBD1 is taken as the D call from the table, unchecked against the DNA. TRBV21-1 is a documented pseudogene. This CDR3 contains 15 residues.

The V call is TRBV15, the J call TRBJ2-3; D uncertain. V dropped 0 bases and J dropped 6 bases, with 7 bases sitting between them. Germline V lookup: CDR1 LNHNV, CDR2 YYDKDF (reference sequence). The CDR3 loop spans 13 amino acids. The CDR3 is CATSRDQGDTQYF. The CDR3 DNA reads TGTGCCACCAGCAGAGATCAAGGGGATACGCAGTATTTT. The whole variable domain, remainder taken from reference TRBV15 and TRBJ2-3, is DAMVIQNPRYQVTQFGKPVTLSCSQTLNHNVMYWYQQKSSQAPKLLFHYYDKDFNNEADTPDNFQSRRPNTSFCFLDIRSPGLGDTAMYLCATSRDQGDTQYFGPGTRLTVL.